This is a list of T cell receptor beta chains from one sample in a study of response to subunit inactivated influenza vaccine. TCRdb redid the calling of the RT-PCR reads with MiXCR, one entry per CDR3 protein. The sample includes 500,000 or so distinct CDR3 sequences, about 10% of them seen just once. Sequenced material: PBMCs from blood, taken about 40 days after vaccination. These receptors were taken from a man in his forties or fifties who received an inactivated influenza vaccine. The CDR3 runs from the conserved cysteine through the conserved F or W. D genes are given only for firm matches. Clone size is shown for a subset of rows, as once, few, many or a class of expanded clone.

J gene,V gene,clone size,D gene,CDR3 DNA,CDR3 protein
TRBJ2-7,TRBV4-1,few,-,TGCGCCAGCAGCCAAAAGGGTCACCAGGTGGACGCCGAGCAGTACTTC,CASSQKGHQVDAEQYF
TRBJ2-3,TRBV7-2,many,-,TGTGCCAGCAGCCCTTTTCGGACAGCCACAGATACGCAGTATTTT,CASSPFRTATDTQYF
TRBJ2-2,TRBV4-3,many,-,TGCGCCAGCAGCCAACCTAACACCGGGGAGCTGTTTTTT,CASSQPNTGELFF
TRBJ2-7,TRBV7-9,many,TRBD2,TGTGCCAGCAGCTTACGACCTAGCGGGAGTATAGTACCCGAGCAGTACTTC,CASSLRPSGSIVPEQYF
TRBJ2-3,TRBV30,few,-,TGTGCCTGGAGTCCAGGGAGTAGGACAGATACGCAGTATTTT,CAWSPGSRTDTQYF
TRBJ2-3,TRBV18,few,TRBD1,TGTGCCAGCTCACCAATCGGGGGACAGGGCACAGATACGCAGTATTTT,CASSPIGGQGTDTQYF
TRBJ2-2,TRBV4-3,-,TRBD2,TGCGCCAGCAGGCCTTCTAGCGGGAGGATTTCCGGGGAGCTGTTTTTT,CASRPSSGRISGELFF
TRBJ2-3,TRBV4-3,many,-,TGCGCCAGCAGCCCGGTCCGAGAGACAGATACGCAGTATTTT,CASSPVRETDTQYF
TRBJ2-7,TRBV20-1,-,TRBD1,TGCAGTGCTCAAATTATTCCACGGGACAGCCGCTACGAGCAGTACTTC,CSAQIIPRDSRYEQYF
TRBJ2-1,TRBV10-3,-,TRBD2,TGTGCCATCAGTTTTGCTAGCGGGACCACCTACAATGAGCAGTTCTTC,CAISFASGTTYNEQFF
TRBJ1-3,TRBV6-1,many,TRBD1,TGTGCCAGCAGAGGACAGGGTCTCGGGAGCTCTGGAAACACCATATATTTT,CASRGQGLGSSGNTIYF
TRBJ2-1,TRBV6-4,-,-,TGTGCCAGCAGTGACCGGCCAGGGGTAGGAGAGCAGTTCTTC,CASSDRPGVGEQFF
TRBJ2-3,TRBV18,-,TRBD2,TGTGCCAGCTCACCGACCTTGACTAGCGGATACACAGATACGCAGTATTTT,CASSPTLTSGYTDTQYF
TRBJ2-5,TRBV10-3,few,-,TGTGCCATCAGTAATAAAGAGACCCAGTACTTC,CAISNKETQYF
TRBJ2-7,TRBV6-2/TRBV6-3,many,TRBD1,TGTGCCAGCAGTTACGTTTGGACAGGGTTCAACGAGCAGTACTTC,CASSYVWTGFNEQYF
TRBJ2-7,TRBV7-2,few,-,TGTGCCAGCAGCCCCCGCCGAGACTACGAGCAGTACTTC,CASSPRRDYEQYF
TRBJ2-7,TRBV20-1,-,TRBD2,TGCAGTGCTAGATCACTAGCGGGACCATACGAGCAGTACTTC,CSARSLAGPYEQYF
TRBJ1-2,TRBV12-3/TRBV12-4,few,TRBD1,TGTGCCAGCAGTTACATTGGACAGGGCTATGGCTACACCTTC,CASSYIGQGYGYTF
TRBJ2-7,TRBV7-2,-,-,TGTGCCAGCAGCAAAAAACAGGGTTACGAGCAGTACTTC,CASSKKQGYEQYF
TRBJ2-4,TRBV2,-,-,TGTGCCAGCACCAGGGACACCAAAAACATTCAGTACTTC,CASTRDTKNIQYF
TRBJ1-5,TRBV5-5,many,TRBD1,TGTGCCAGCAGCTTCCGACAGGGCCCCCCCGGACGGCCCCAGCATTTT,CASSFRQGPPGRPQHF
TRBJ2-1,TRBV24-1,few,-,TGTGCCACCAGTGATGGGGGCCCGAGGAGATACAATGAGCAGTTCTTC,CATSDGGPRRYNEQFF
TRBJ1-1,TRBV3-1,few,-,TGTGCCAGCAGCCAGATGAGGACGGGGAGCCTGAACACTGAAGCTTTCTTT,CASSQMRTGSLNTEAFF
TRBJ1-6,TRBV7-2,few,-,TGTGCCAGCAGCCCTCGGACAGTTTCACCCCTCCACTTT,CASSPRTVSPLHF
TRBJ1-5,TRBV3-1,many,-,TGTGCCAGCAGCGAAGGGTTAGGCAGACAAGGGAATCAGCCCCAGCATTTT,CASSEGLGRQGNQPQHF
TRBJ2-3,TRBV10-3,many,TRBD2,TGTGCCATCAGCGCTAGCGGGGACACAGATACGCAGTATTTT,CAISASGDTDTQYF
TRBJ2-2,TRBV19,-,-,TGTGCCAGTACAGATCGAGGGGAGCTGTTTTTT,CASTDRGELFF
TRBJ2-1,TRBV6-5,-,-,TGTGCCAGCAGTTACCTCGGGGCCGGTTACAATGAGCAGTTCTTC,CASSYLGAGYNEQFF
TRBJ2-3,TRBV4-1,-,-,TGCGCCAGCACCCAGCAGCCCATAGCCCGTCAGCAGTATTTT,CASTQQPIARQQYF
TRBJ2-1,TRBV14,many,-,TGTGCCAGCAGCCTATTACAGGGTTTCTCCTACAATGAGCAGTTCTTC,CASSLLQGFSYNEQFF
TRBJ2-1,TRBV9,few,-,TGTGCCAGCAGCCCCCCTTGGGGCGCAGCGGAAAATGAGCAGTTCTTC,CASSPPWGAAENEQFF
TRBJ2-7,TRBV11-3,once,-,TGTGCCAGCAGCTTTGGACTGACGAGCTCCTACGAGCAGTACTTC,CASSFGLTSSYEQYF